This record covers a single TCR beta chain. As yet, its antigen is unknown. The sample originates from a study of cytomegalovirus exposure and HLA in healthy donors. Notes on the study in general: The authors reported that TCR beta sequences could predict HLA-A and HLA-B alleles. These predictions were accurate for most subjects in the first cohort. Sequencing had likely introduced a cluster of highly shared sequence variants as an artifact.

PCR primers comprised 60 Vbeta and 13 Jbeta primers. Method: immunoSEQ multiplex PCR; TCRdb's copy keeps in-frame clones and lacks some. This sample has about 140,000 clones; 66% occur once, and the top ten carry 5.5% to 7.5%. The receptor's source is a woman aged 60-75 years in good health and CMV-seronegative. The sample was PBMCs.

The CDR3 region is CASSSLLNTEAFF. Here the CDR3 DNA reads TGTGCCAGCAGTTCCCTTTTGAACACTGAAGCTTTCTTT. The J gene is TRBJ1-1, the V gene TRBV6-5; no reliable D call. Trimming left V 4 bases short and J 0 bases short, with 6 bases between. The CDR3 covers 13 residues. Per the germline V gene, CDR1 is MNHEY and CDR2 is SVGAGI.